This TCR beta chain was sequenced during a study of blood T cells in healthy people across ages. Across the whole study: Capture by template switching was about one barcoded beta molecule per two T cells.

With each sample, at least 5 micrograms of total RNA were extracted. General study results and limits: Long-lived donors carried more naive CD4+ cells and greater diversity than aged donors.

The use of a sample-barcoded 5' primer and a J-beta primer mix characterized a second PCR of about 7 to 12 cycles. TCRdb ran MiXCR on the 5' RACE reads and lists one entry per CDR3 protein. The sample has 790,000 or so distinct CDR3 sequences, about 42% seen once. Looked up from germline, CDR1 is DFQATT and CDR2 is SNEGSKA (reference sequence). CDR3 length: 14 amino acids. Germline trimming cut 6 bases from V and 7 bases from J; bases unmatched to any gene: 10. Regarding this clonotype: The antigen remains unidentified.

Sequenced: blood. This clonotype was obtained from a man older than 75 in good health. The V call is TRBV20-1, the J call TRBJ1-4, with TRBD1 matching 8 bases. CDR3 sequence (DNA): TGCAGTGCCAGTAGGACAGGGTGGGGTGAAAAACTGTTTTTT. As protein: CSASRTGWGEKLFF.